This is a list of T cell receptor beta chains from one sample in a study of blood T cells in healthy people across ages. From the 5' RACE reads, TCRdb called clonotypes with MiXCR, one entry per CDR3 protein. The sample shows 760,000 or so distinct CDR3 sequences, around 25% of them seen only once. The data also belong to a second study, concerning T cells of mothers and their children.

The sample comprised blood. These receptors all stem from a boy aged 5-17 years in good health. Both conserved end residues are part of each CDR3. The order of the fields is J gene, D gene, V gene, CDR3 protein. D genes are given only for firm matches.

>TRBJ2-2|TRBD2|TRBV6-6
CASSYSVASGPGELFF
>TRBJ1-1|.|TRBV7-2
CASSPTTVNTEAFF
>TRBJ1-1|TRBD1|TRBV29-1
CSGRTGGPEAFF
>TRBJ2-7|.|TRBV29-1
CSVEEGNTYEQYF
>TRBJ2-3|TRBD2|TRBV7-9
CASSLATSGVADTQYF
>TRBJ2-1|.|TRBV5-1
CASSLVPGLQIENEQFF
>.|TRBD1|TRBV12-3/TRBV12-4
CASSSTGMGGEQFF
>TRBJ2-7|.|TRBV7-6
CASIPSGSYEQYF
>TRBJ2-2|.|TRBV11-3
CASSLRPGGELFF
>TRBJ2-1|TRBD2|TRBV10-3
CAIRAGLADDNEQFF
>TRBJ1-3|.|TRBV20-1
CSASGKSSGNTIYF
>TRBJ2-1|TRBD1|TRBV7-8
CASSSGQGLEQFF
>TRBJ2-1|TRBD2|TRBV7-8
CASSGGTSGLYNEQFF
>TRBJ1-2|.|TRBV9
CASSVAPASYGYTF
>TRBJ2-3|.|TRBV4-1
CASSQDFFGPDTQYF
>TRBJ2-7|TRBD2|TRBV11-1
CASSLEAGIYEQYF
>TRBJ2-7|.|TRBV11-2
CASSLGRVDEQYF
>TRBJ2-3|.|TRBV12-5
CASGSSSPDTQYF
>TRBJ2-5|TRBD2|TRBV10-3
CAISYGRGEETQYF
>TRBJ2-2|.|TRBV28
CASSSIRGGTTGELFF
>TRBJ2-7|.|TRBV29-1
CSVAPDNSYEQYF
>TRBJ1-1|.|TRBV19
CASSMVQYTEAFF
>TRBJ1-2|TRBD1|TRBV27
CASSGTGGGFYGYTF
>TRBJ2-1|TRBD2|TRBV7-2
CASSTGTRVRNEQFF
>TRBJ2-5|.|TRBV10-3
CAISERVETQYF
>TRBJ1-4|.|TRBV25-1
CASSEGGLGEKLSF
>TRBJ2-6|.|TRBV29-1
CSVVVSGTNVLTF
>TRBJ2-4|.|TRBV5-1
CASSTGDTRLTIAKNIQYF
>TRBJ1-6|.|TRBV7-3
CASSLTRDSPLHF
>TRBJ2-5|TRBD2|TRBV4-1
CASSQELRGVQETQYF
>TRBJ2-1|.|TRBV6-1
CASNRYDTPSYNEQFF
>TRBJ2-1|.|TRBV19
CASSMGNPNEQFF
>TRBJ2-3|TRBD2|TRBV12-3/TRBV12-4
CARGSSGLRTDTQYF
>TRBJ2-5|.|TRBV12-3/TRBV12-4
CASSFIGTGQETQYF
>TRBJ2-5|TRBD1|TRBV7-9
CASSLRPYRGRETQYF
>TRBJ2-4|TRBD2|TRBV3-1
CASSQDPPWTSGKNIQYF
>TRBJ2-2|.|TRBV20-1
CSARPLGGNTGELFF
>TRBJ1-1|.|TRBV5-4
CASSFKGGTEAFF
>TRBJ2-5|.|TRBV9
CASSVGDRGSTQYF
>TRBJ2-2|.|TRBV6-6
CASRETPSKTGELFF
>TRBJ2-5|.|TRBV18
CASSPLIGWETQYF
>.|TRBD1|TRBV6-2/TRBV6-3
CAGSDPGTGSHEQFF
>.|.|TRBV29-1
CSVHRGDGYEQYF
>.|TRBD2|TRBV4-1
CASSQDGSGGEYEQYF
>TRBJ1-1|.|TRBV18
CASSPITGFNTEAFF
>TRBJ2-3|TRBD2|TRBV10-3
CAISEGTSGMADTQYF
>TRBJ1-1|.|TRBV4-1
CASSQLTRPPNTEAFF
>TRBJ2-6|.|TRBV27
CASSLRGSGANVLTF
>TRBJ2-3|.|TRBV4-1
CASSQERPAADTQYF
>TRBJ1-1|.|TRBV5-1
CASSLDHTGAPNTEAFF
>TRBJ2-1|TRBD1|TRBV7-9
CASSFGPGQGGQEQFF
>TRBJ1-2|.|TRBV7-9
CASSYDEWAGSYGYTF
>TRBJ2-5|.|TRBV5-1
CASSLAGSETQYF
>TRBJ1-1|TRBD1|TRBV2
CASSEKPTGPRGGLLNTEAFF
>TRBJ1-1|.|TRBV2
CASSETLGAFF
>TRBJ2-1|.|TRBV28
CASSSNGGSGGSYNEQFF
>TRBJ2-1|TRBD2|TRBV3-1
CASSQDTSDVNEQFF
>TRBJ1-4|TRBD1|TRBV4-2
CASSLSDREDEKLFF
>TRBJ2-7|TRBD1|TRBV4-1
CASSPGGLPVSVYEQYF